Listed here is a single T cell receptor (beta chain). Antigen unknown. The data were obtained in a study of T cell responses to AZD1222 COVID-19 vaccine. Study-wide results and caveats: The sample set comprised mostly white British donors with more females, and clonal diversity was possibly underestimated. Once two AZD1222 doses were given, Spike-specific TCR breadth and depth went up. CD4 TCRs covered the whole spike, strongest at regions 160-218 and 743-854.

V shed 3 bases and J shed 6 bases, with 14 bases lying between them. Germline V gives CDR1 LNHDA, CDR2 SQIVND (reference sequence). This CDR3 region has 14 residues. Measured with immunoSEQ multiplex PCR; TCRdb has only the in-frame clones, and not every one. The data contain tens of thousands of clones, around nine tenths of them singletons. The chain employs TRBV19 and TRBJ1-2, with D perhaps matching TRBD1 (6 bases). Here the sequenced sample was peripheral blood, taken 28 days after the second AZD1222 dose. This TCR came from an adult who received the AZD1222 COVID-19 vaccine. Here the CDR3 reads CASSIAGTSNGYTF. The CDR3 nucleotides read TGTGCCAGTAGTATCGCAGGGACATCGAATGGCTACACCTTC.